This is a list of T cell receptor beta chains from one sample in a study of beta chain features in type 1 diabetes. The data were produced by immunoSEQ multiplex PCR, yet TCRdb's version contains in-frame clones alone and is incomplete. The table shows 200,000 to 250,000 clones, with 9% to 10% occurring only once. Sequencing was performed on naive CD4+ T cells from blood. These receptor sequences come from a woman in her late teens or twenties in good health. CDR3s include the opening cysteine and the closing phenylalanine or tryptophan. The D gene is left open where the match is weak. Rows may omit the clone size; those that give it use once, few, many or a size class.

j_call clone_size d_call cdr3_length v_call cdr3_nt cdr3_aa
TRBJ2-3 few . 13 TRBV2 TGTGCCAGCACCTCGGACTTAACAGATACGCAGTATTTT CASTSDLTDTQYF
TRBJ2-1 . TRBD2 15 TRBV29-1 TGCAGCGTTGAGGGGACTAGCGGGAGCTACAATGAGCAGTTCTTC CSVEGTSGSYNEQFF
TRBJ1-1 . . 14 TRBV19 TGTGCCTCGGGACGGGGGGCTGGGAACACTGAAGCTTTCTTT CASGRGAGNTEAFF
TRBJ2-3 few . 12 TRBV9 TGTGCCAGCAAAGACTGGAGAGATACGCAGTATTTT CASKDWRDTQYF
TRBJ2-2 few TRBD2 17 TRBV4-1 TGCGCCAGCAGCCACCCGACTAGCGGGAGATTAGGCGGGGAGCTGTTTTTT CASSHPTSGRLGGELFF
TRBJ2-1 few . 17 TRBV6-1 TGTGCCAGCAGTGAAGCTCAGGGCCGTATACTATACAATGAGCAGTTCTTC CASSEAQGRILYNEQFF
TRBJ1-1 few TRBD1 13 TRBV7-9 TGTGCCAGCAGCCCGACAGGGAGCACTGAAGCTTTCTTT CASSPTGSTEAFF
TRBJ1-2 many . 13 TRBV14 TGTGCCAGCAGCTTAAGCCGGGGAAGGGGCTACACCTTC CASSLSRGRGYTF
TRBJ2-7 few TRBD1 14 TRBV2 TGTGCCAGCACCACGGACAGGAGCTCCTACGAGCAGTACTTC CASTTDRSSYEQYF
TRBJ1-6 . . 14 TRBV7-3 TGTGCCAGCAGCCTGCTCGCGGGGGGCTCACCCCTCCACTTT CASSLLAGGSPLHF
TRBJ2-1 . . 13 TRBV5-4 TGTGCCAGCAGCTTGGGTTCGGGGAATGAGCAGTTCTTC CASSLGSGNEQFF
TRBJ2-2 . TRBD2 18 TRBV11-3 TGTGCCAGCAGTAAAGGACTAGCGGGAGGGCCCTCCAGGGGGGAGCTGTTTTTT CASSKGLAGGPSRGELFF
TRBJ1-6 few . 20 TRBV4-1 TGCGCCAGCAGCCAAGATCGGGGGGGGGCCCCGGGGCGGACTAATTCACCCCTCCACTTT CASSQDRGGAPGRTNSPLHF
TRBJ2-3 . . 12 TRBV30 TGTGCCTGGAGTGTACTCCTAGATACGCAGTATTTT CAWSVLLDTQYF
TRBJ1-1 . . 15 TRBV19 TGTGCCAGCCGACCACCCGGGAGGGGGGGCACTGAAGCTTTCTTT CASRPPGRGGTEAFF
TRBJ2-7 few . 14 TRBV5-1 TGCGCCAGCAGCTTGGCCATAGGGAGAACCGAGCAGTACTTC CASSLAIGRTEQYF
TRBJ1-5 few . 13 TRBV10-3 TGTGCCATCAGCACAGGGAGGGATCAGCCCCAGCATTTT CAISTGRDQPQHF
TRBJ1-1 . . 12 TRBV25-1 TGTGCCAGCAGGACTATGAACACTGAAGCTTTCTTT CASRTMNTEAFF
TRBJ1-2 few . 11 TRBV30 TGTGCCTCGGACAGATCGTCGGGCTACACCTTC CASDRSSGYTF
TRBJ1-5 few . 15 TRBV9 TGTGCCAGCAGCCTTAGTCCCGCCAGCAATCAGCCCCAGCATTTT CASSLSPASNQPQHF
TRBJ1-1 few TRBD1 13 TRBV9 TGTGCCAGCAGCGTAACTCCGGGACAGAAAGCTTTCTTT CASSVTPGQKAFF
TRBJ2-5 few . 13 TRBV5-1 TGCGCCAGCAGCTTACAGGGTCGAGTGACCCAGTACTTC CASSLQGRVTQYF
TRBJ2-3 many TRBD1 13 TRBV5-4 TGTGCCAGCAGGGACAGGGGGCTTGACACGCAGTATTTT CASRDRGLDTQYF
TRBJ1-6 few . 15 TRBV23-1 TGCCCCTCCTCCCGCCTTAGCTCCTATAATTCACCCCTCCACTTT CPSSRLSSYNSPLHF
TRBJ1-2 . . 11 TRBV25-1 TGTGCCAGCAGTGAGGGCGGGGGCTACACCTTC CASSEGGGYTF
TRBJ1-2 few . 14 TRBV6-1 TGTGCCAGCAGTGAAGCGGGGGGGGACTATGGCTACACCTTC CASSEAGGDYGYTF
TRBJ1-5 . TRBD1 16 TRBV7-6 TGTGCCAGCAGCTTAGGGACAGGAGGCGCCAATCAGCCCCAGCATTTT CASSLGTGGANQPQHF
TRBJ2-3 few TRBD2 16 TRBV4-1 TGCGCCAGCAGCCAAGATCTGGGACTAGCCCCAGATACGCAGTATTTT CASSQDLGLAPDTQYF
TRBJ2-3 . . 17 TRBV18 TGTGCCAGCTCACAGCTTGCACCGACAGGTAGCACAGATACGCAGTATTTT CASSQLAPTGSTDTQYF
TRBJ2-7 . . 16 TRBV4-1 TGCGCCAGCAGCCAAGGTTGGGGTAGCGGCCTTGACGAGCAGTACTTC CASSQGWGSGLDEQYF
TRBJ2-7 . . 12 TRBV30 TGTGCCTGGACCGGGGGAATAAGCGAGCAGTACTTC CAWTGGISEQYF
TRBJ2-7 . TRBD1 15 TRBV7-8 TGTGCCAGCAGCTTGAGACAGGGGGTCTCCTACGAGCAGTACTTC CASSLRQGVSYEQYF
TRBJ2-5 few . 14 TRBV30 TGTGCCTGGAGTGTTTTCGGGAGCGGGGAGACCCAGTACTTC CAWSVFGSGETQYF
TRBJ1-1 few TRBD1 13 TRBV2 TGTGCCAGCAGCAGGGACAGGGACACTGAAGCTTTCTTT CASSRDRDTEAFF
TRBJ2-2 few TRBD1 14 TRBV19 TGTGCCAGTAGACGGGACAGGGGGACCGGGGAGCTGTTTTTT CASRRDRGTGELFF